This is a list of T cell receptor beta chains from one sample in a study of blood T cell repertoires in COVID-19. The method was immunoSEQ multiplex PCR; TCRdb's version includes in-frame clones alone and lacks a portion of them. The sample shows about 210,000 clones, roughly 85% of them seen only once. Sequenced material: PBMCs or T cells enriched from blood (not recorded which). These receptors were obtained from a man aged 40-49 years who had recovered from COVID-19. Both conserved end residues are part of each CDR3. A D gene is named only where the DNA matches it firmly. The size entry is marked missing in some rows and otherwise reads once, few, many or a size class.

length	size	V	D	J	CDR3	DNA
14	few	TRBV15	-	TRBJ2-7	CATSRSGGGAEQYF	TGTGCCACCAGCAGATCGGGCGGAGGAGCCGAGCAGTACTTC
15	-	TRBV19	-	TRBJ2-7	CASSIDIPSSYEQYF	TGTGCCAGTAGTATAGATATCCCCTCCAGCTACGAGCAGTACTTC
16	-	TRBV4-2	-	TRBJ2-3	CASSQDGPGKGDTQYF	TGTGCCAGCAGCCAAGATGGGCCGGGAAAGGGAGATACGCAGTATTTT
14	-	TRBV29-1	-	TRBJ1-1	CSVGGVRMNTEAFF	TGCAGCGTTGGGGGGGTTAGGATGAACACTGAAGCTTTCTTT
21	once	TRBV24-1	TRBD2	TRBJ2-1	CATSDPDYTGTSGNFDNEQFF	TGTGCCACCAGTGATCCCGATTATACCGGGACTAGCGGGAATTTCGACAATGAGCAGTTCTTC
12	-	TRBV7-6	TRBD1	TRBJ1-1	CASSMGQAEAFF	TGTGCCAGCAGCATGGGACAGGCTGAAGCTTTCTTT
15	-	TRBV5-1	TRBD1	TRBJ2-3	CASSWWDRMVDTQYF	TGCGCCAGCAGCTGGTGGGACAGGATGGTAGATACGCAGTATTTT
17	-	TRBV5-1	TRBD1	TRBJ1-1	CASSPKGARVRDTEAFF	TGCGCCAGCAGCCCAAAGGGGGCGCGGGTGAGAGACACTGAAGCTTTCTTT
14	-	TRBV28	-	TRBJ2-6	CASSQHSGANVLTF	TGTGCCAGCAGTCAACACTCTGGGGCCAACGTCCTGACTTTC
14	-	TRBV11-3	-	TRBJ2-7	CASSLGPDSGEQYF	TGTGCCAGCAGCTTAGGCCCGGACTCCGGCGAGCAGTACTTC
15	-	TRBV18	-	TRBJ2-7	CASSPRQVSVYEQYF	TGTGCCAGCTCACCGCGACAGGTCTCCGTCTACGAGCAGTACTTC
15	-	TRBV12-5	TRBD2	TRBJ2-5	CASGALAGGVETQYF	TGTGCTAGTGGGGCCTTAGCGGGAGGCGTCGAGACCCAGTACTTC
16	-	TRBV19	-	TRBJ2-5	CASSIAYLVRGETQYF	TGTGCCAGTAGTATAGCGTATCTGGTCCGGGGGGAGACCCAGTACTTC
16	-	TRBV5-1	-	TRBJ1-2	CASSLPRETSSYGYTF	TGCGCCAGCAGCTTGCCCCGGGAGACCTCGAGCTATGGCTACACCTTC
14	-	TRBV6-6	TRBD1	TRBJ1-1	CASSYSGTGTEAFF	TGTGCCAGCAGTTACTCTGGGACAGGAACTGAAGCTTTCTTT
15	few	TRBV4-1	-	TRBJ2-7	CASSQDALEFYEQYF	TGCGCCAGCAGCCAAGATGCACTAGAGTTCTACGAGCAGTACTTC
13	-	TRBV11-1	-	TRBJ1-6	CASSPFQGSPLHF	TGTGCCAGCAGCCCTTTCCAGGGATCACCCCTCCACTTT
15	few	TRBV2	-	TRBJ2-7	CASSERSGTTYEQYF	TGTGCCAGCAGTGAAAGGTCCGGGACAACCTACGAGCAGTACTTC
13	-	TRBV15	-	TRBJ1-5	CATAEFSNQPQHF	TGTGCCACCGCCGAGTTTAGCAATCAGCCCCAGCATTTT
14	-	TRBV5-1	TRBD1	TRBJ1-2	CASSSTGGNYGYTF	TGCGCCAGCAGCTCCACAGGGGGTAACTATGGCTACACCTTC
16	-	TRBV5-1	TRBD2	TRBJ2-5	CASSLGRGGSSETQYF	TGCGCCAGCAGCTTGGGCCGGGGCGGGAGCTCAGAGACCCAGTACTTC
16	-	TRBV2	-	TRBJ1-5	CASSVHGVILNQPQHF	TGTGCCAGCAGTGTACACGGGGTGATCCTCAATCAGCCCCAGCATTTT
16	-	TRBV23-1	-	TRBJ2-7	CASSQSTSGKSYEQYF	TGCGCCAGCAGTCAATCTACGTCGGGAAAATCCTACGAGCAGTACTTC
14	-	TRBV29-1	TRBD1	TRBJ2-7	CSVEFRDRGYEQYF	TGCAGCGTTGAGTTTCGGGACAGGGGGTACGAGCAGTACTTC
13	few	TRBV30	TRBD1	TRBJ1-1	CAWGAGGHTEAFF	TGTGCCTGGGGGGCAGGGGGTCACACTGAAGCTTTCTTT
15	few	TRBV29-1	-	TRBJ2-1	CSVEDLAGSYNEQFF	TGCAGCGTTGAAGATCTGGCGGGCTCCTACAATGAGCAGTTCTTC
15	-	TRBV6-5	-	TRBJ1-5	CASRERGSPNQPQHF	TGTGCCAGCAGGGAGAGGGGGTCGCCCAATCAGCCCCAGCATTTT
15	few	TRBV14	-	TRBJ1-6	CASSQRTDYNSPLHF	TGTGCCAGCAGCCAGAGGACAGATTATAATTCACCCCTCCACTTT
16	-	TRBV14	TRBD2	TRBJ2-3	CASSQGGRANTDTQYF	TGTGCCAGCAGCCAAGGCGGGAGGGCCAACACAGATACGCAGTATTTT
15	-	TRBV7-2	-	TRBJ2-3	CASSLDSRGTDTQYF	TGTGCCAGCAGCTTAGATAGCAGGGGCACAGATACGCAGTATTTT
14	-	TRBV27	-	TRBJ2-7	CASSPPTASYEQYF	TGTGCCAGCAGTCCCCCGACAGCCTCCTACGAGCAGTACTTC
15	-	TRBV6-2/TRBV6-3	TRBD2	TRBJ2-7	CASSYSRGSTYEQYF	TGTGCCAGCAGTTACTCGCGGGGGTCGACCTACGAGCAGTACTTC
17	-	TRBV18	-	TRBJ2-3	CASSLGIREYSTDTQYF	TGTGCCAGCTCACTTGGGATCCGGGAGTACAGCACAGATACGCAGTATTTT
16	-	TRBV9	TRBD1	TRBJ1-6	CASSGSPRTGGSPLHF	TGTGCCAGCAGCGGCTCCCCTAGGACAGGGGGATCACCCCTCCACTTT
14	-	TRBV29-1	TRBD2	TRBJ2-1	CSVELAGVYNEQFF	TGCAGCGTTGAATTAGCGGGTGTCTACAATGAGCAGTTCTTC
13	-	TRBV5-1	TRBD2	TRBJ2-7	CASRQGTNGEQYF	TGCGCCAGCAGACAAGGGACTAATGGCGAGCAGTACTTC
12	-	TRBV7-6	-	TRBJ1-2	CASGGKNYGYTF	TGTGCCAGCGGGGGGAAGAACTATGGCTACACCTTC
15	-	TRBV6-5	TRBD1	TRBJ2-2	CASSYATGHTGELFF	TGTGCCAGCAGTTATGCGACAGGGCACACCGGGGAGCTGTTTTTT
16	once	TRBV7-9	TRBD2	TRBJ2-7	CASTPPLAASSYEQYF	TGTGCCAGCACCCCCCCACTAGCGGCTAGCTCCTACGAGCAGTACTTC
15	-	TRBV10-3	-	TRBJ2-7	CAISSLSASSYEQYF	TGTGCCATCAGTTCCCTTAGCGCGAGCTCCTACGAGCAGTACTTC
16	-	TRBV24-1	TRBD2	TRBJ2-1	CATSEPSGSSYNEQFF	TGTGCCACCAGTGAGCCCAGCGGGAGCTCCTACAATGAGCAGTTCTTC
16	once	TRBV9	-	TRBJ1-3	CASSVDDRGIGNTIYF	TGTGCCAGCAGCGTAGATGACCGCGGCATTGGAAACACCATATATTTT
14	-	TRBV5-1	-	TRBJ2-1	CASSSEMDYNEQFF	TGCGCCAGTTCTAGCGAAATGGACTACAATGAGCAGTTCTTC
15	-	TRBV18	-	TRBJ2-5	CASSLHKGAQETQYF	TGTGCCAGCTCCCTCCATAAAGGGGCCCAAGAGACCCAGTACTTC
13	few	TRBV29-1	TRBD1	TRBJ1-1	CSVEMRGLGKAFF	TGCAGCGTTGAAATGAGGGGGCTAGGGAAAGCTTTCTTT
14	-	TRBV5-1	TRBD1	TRBJ1-1	CASSGTGGDTEAFF	TGCGCCAGCAGCGGGACAGGGGGCGACACTGAAGCTTTCTTT
18	-	TRBV11-2	TRBD1	TRBJ2-7	CASSLRRIPGQGSYEQYF	TGTGCCAGCAGCTTAAGGCGGATACCGGGACAGGGTTCCTACGAGCAGTACTTC
20	-	TRBV21-1	-	TRBJ1-3	CASSILLAGLDRGTGNTIYF	TGTGCCAGCAGCATCCTGTTGGCGGGGTTGGACAGGGGCACTGGAAACACCATATATTTT
13	-	TRBV30	-	TRBJ1-2	CALERPSKRGYTF	TGTGCCCTTGAAAGACCTTCTAAGAGGGGCTACACCTTC
14	-	TRBV5-1	TRBD2	TRBJ2-5	CASRTGTSKETQYF	TGCGCCAGCCGAACCGGGACTAGCAAAGAGACCCAGTACTTC